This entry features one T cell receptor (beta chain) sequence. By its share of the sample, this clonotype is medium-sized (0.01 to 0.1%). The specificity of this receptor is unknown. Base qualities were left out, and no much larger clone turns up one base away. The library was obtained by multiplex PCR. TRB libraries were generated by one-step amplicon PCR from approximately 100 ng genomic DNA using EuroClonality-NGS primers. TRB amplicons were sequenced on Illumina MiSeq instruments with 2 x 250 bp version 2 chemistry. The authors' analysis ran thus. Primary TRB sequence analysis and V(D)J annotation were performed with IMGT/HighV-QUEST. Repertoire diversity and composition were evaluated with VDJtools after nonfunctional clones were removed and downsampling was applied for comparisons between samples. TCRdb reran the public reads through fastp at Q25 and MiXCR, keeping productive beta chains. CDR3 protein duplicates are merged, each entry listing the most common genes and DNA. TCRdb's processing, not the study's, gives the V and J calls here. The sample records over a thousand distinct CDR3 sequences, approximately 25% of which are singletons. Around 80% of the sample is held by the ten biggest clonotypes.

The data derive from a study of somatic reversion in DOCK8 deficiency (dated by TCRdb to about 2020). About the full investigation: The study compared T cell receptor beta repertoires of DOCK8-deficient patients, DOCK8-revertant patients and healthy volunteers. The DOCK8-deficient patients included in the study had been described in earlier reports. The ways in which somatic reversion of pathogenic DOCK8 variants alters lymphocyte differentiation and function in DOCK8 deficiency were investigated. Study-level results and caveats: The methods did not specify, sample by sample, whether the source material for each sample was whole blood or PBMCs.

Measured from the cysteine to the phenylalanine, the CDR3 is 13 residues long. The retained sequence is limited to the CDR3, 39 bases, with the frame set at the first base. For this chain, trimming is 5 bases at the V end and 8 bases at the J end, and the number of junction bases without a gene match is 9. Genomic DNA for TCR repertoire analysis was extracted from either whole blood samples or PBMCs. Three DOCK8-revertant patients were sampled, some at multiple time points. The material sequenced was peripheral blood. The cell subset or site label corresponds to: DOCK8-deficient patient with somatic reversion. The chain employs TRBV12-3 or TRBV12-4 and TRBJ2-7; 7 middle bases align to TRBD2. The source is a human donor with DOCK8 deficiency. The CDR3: CASSPGTNVKQYF. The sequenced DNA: TGTGCCAGCAGTCCGGGGACTAACGTAAAGCAGTACTTC.